This TCR beta chain emerged from a study of blood T cell repertoires in COVID-19. Study as a whole: There were acute and convalescent COVID-19 samples, and they came from the United States, Italy and Spain. PBMCs, B-cell-depleted T cells, or T cells were the source of the cDNA or gDNA that made up the material.

In the study's own analysis: Amplification of reference gene primers was used by the study to estimate nucleated cell counts. This table comes from immunoSEQ multiplex PCR, and its TCRdb copy is limited to in-frame clones, with some not included. V and J calls plus clone size are reproduced from that table; the DNA served to infer D and trimming. The profile shows about 120,000 clones, 75% to 85% of them singletons. Source material: peripheral blood. The TCR sequence derives from a human donor in a cohort sampled during active COVID-19.

The CDR3 spells CASSLGWGQGNYNEQFF. The CDR3 region has the DNA TGTGCCAGCAGCTTAGGTTGGGGACAGGGCAACTACAATGAGCAGTTCTTC. V and J are TRBV11-2 and TRBJ2-1, with 9 bases that match TRBD1. The junction had 7 bases not matched to a gene; V was cut back by 1 base and J by 3 bases. Germline CDR1 SGHAT, CDR2 FQNNGV. CDR3 length: 17 residues.